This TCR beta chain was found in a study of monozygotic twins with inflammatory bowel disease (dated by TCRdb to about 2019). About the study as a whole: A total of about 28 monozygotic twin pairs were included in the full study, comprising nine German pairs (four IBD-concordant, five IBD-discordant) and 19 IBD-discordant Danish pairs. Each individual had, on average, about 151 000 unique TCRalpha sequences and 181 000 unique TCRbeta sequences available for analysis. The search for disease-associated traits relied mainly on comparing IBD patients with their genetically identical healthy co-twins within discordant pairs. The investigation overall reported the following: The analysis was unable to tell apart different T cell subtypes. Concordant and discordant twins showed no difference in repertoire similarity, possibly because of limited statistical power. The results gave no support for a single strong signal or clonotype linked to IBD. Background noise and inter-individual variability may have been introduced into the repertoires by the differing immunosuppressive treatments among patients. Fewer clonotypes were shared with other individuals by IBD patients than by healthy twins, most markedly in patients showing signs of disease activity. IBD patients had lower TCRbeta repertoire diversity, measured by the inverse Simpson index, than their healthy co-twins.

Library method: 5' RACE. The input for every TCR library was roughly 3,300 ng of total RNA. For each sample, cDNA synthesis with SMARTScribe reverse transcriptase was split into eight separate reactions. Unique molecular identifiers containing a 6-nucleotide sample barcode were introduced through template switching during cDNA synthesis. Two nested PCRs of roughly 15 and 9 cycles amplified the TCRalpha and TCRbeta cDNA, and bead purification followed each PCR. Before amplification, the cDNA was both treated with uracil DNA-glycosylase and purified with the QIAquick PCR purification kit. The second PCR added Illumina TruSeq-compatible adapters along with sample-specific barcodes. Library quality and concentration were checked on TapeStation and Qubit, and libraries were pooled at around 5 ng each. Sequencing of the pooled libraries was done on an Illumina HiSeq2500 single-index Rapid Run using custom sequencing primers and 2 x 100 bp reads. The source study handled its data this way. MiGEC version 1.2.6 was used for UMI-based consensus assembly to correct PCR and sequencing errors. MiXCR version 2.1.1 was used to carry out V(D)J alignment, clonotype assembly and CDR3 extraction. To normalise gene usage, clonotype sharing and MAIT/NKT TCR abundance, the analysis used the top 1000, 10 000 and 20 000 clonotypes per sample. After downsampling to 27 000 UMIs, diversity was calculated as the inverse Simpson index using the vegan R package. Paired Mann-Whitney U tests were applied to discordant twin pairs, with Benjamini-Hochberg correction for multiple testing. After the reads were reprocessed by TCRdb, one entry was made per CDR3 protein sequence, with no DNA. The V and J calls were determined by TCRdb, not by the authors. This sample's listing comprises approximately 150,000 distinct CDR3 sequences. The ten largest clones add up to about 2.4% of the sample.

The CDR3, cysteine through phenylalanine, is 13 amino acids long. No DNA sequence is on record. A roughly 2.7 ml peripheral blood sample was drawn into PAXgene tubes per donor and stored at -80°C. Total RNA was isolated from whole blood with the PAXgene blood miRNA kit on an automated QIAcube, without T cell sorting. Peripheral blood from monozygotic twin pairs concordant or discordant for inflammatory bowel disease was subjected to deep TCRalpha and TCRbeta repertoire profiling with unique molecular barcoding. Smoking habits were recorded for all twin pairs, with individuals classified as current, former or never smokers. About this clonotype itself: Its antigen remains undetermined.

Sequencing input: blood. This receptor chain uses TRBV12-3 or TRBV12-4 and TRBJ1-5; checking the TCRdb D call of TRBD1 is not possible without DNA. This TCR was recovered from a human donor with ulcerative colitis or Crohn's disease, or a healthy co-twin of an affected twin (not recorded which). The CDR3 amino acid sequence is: CASSRGQTQPQHF.